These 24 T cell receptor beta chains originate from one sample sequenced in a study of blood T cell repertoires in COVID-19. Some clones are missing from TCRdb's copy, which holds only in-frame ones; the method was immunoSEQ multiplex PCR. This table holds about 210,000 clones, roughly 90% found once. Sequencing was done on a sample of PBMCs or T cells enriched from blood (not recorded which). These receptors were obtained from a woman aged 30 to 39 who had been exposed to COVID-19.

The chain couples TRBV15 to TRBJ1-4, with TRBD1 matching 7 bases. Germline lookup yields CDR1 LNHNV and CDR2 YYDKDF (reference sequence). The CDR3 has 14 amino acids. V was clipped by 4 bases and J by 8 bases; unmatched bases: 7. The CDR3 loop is CATSIGGTAEKLFF. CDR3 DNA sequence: TGTGCCACCAGCATCGGAGGGACAGCCGAAAAACTGTTTTTT.

The CDR3 loop reads CATSLGQGLNEQFF. DNA of the CDR3: TGTGCCACCAGTTTAGGGCAGGGGCTCAATGAGCAGTTCTTC. The genes are TRBV15 and TRBJ2-1, with D tentatively TRBD1 (6 bases). V lost 6 bases, J lost 6 bases, and 15 bases lay in between. CDR1 and CDR2 from the germline V gene are LNHNV and YYDKDF (reference sequence). This CDR3 spans 14 amino acids.

In DNA form, the CDR3 reads TGTGCCAGCAGTTACTCGGGTTGGCAGGGTACGTTTAGCACTGAAGCTTTCTTT. This codes for CASSYSGWQGTFSTEAFF. This chain joins TRBV6-2 or TRBV6-3 and TRBJ1-1; D might be TRBD1 (5 bases). The CDR3 is 18 amino acids. Trimming removed 0 bases from V and 4 bases from J, with 21 bases in between. From germline, CDR1 is MNHEY and CDR2 SVGEGT.

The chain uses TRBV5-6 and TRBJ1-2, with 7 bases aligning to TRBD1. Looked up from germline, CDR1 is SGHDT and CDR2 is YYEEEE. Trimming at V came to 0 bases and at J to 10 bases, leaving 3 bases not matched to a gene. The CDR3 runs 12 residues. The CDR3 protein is CASSLGTGLYTF. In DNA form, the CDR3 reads TGTGCCAGCAGCTTGGGGACAGGCCTCTACACCTTC.

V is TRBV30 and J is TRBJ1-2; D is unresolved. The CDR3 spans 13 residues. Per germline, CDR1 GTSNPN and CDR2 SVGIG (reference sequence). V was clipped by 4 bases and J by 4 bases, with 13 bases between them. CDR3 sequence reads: CAWNRGSAYGYTF. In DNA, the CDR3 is TGTGCCTGGAATAGAGGGAGTGCCTATGGCTACACCTTC.

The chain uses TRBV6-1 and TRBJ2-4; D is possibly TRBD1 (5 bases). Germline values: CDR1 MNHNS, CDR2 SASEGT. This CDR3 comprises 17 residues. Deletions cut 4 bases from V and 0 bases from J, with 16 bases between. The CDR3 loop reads CASSAMDIAIAKNIQYF. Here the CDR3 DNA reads TGTGCCAGCAGTGCCATGGACATAGCAATAGCCAAAAACATTCAGTACTTC.

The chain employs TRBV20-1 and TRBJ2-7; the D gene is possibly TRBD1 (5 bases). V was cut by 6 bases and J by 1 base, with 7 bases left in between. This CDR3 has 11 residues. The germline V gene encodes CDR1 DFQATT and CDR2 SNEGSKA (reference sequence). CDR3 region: CSARQSYEQYF. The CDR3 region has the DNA TGCAGTGCACGACAGTCCTACGAGCAGTACTTC.

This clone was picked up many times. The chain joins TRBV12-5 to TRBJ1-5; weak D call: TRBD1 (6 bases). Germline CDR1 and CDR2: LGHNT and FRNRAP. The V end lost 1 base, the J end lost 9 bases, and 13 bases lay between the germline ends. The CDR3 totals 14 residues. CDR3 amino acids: CASGLDRVGVPQHF. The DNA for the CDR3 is TGTGCTAGTGGTTTGGACAGGGTAGGCGTGCCCCAGCATTTT.

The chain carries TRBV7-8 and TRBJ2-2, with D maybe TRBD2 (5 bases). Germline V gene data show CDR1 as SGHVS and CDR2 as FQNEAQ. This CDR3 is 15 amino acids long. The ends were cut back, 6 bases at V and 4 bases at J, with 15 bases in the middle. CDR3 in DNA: TGTGCCAGCAGTATCGGTCCCCGGGGCACCGGGGAGCTGTTTTTT. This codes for CASSIGPRGTGELFF.

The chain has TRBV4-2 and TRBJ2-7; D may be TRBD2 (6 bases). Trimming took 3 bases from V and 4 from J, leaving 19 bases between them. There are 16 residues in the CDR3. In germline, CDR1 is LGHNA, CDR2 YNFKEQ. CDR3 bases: TGTGCCAGCAGCCACTCCGGAAGGGCGGGGACTTACGAGCAGTACTTC. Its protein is CASSHSGRAGTYEQYF.

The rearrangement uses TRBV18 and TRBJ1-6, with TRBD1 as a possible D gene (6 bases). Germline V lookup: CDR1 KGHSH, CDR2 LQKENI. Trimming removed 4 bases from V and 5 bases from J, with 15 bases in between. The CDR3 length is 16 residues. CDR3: CASSRSQGSNNSPLHF. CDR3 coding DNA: TGTGCCAGCTCACGCAGCCAGGGGTCGAATAATTCACCCCTCCACTTT. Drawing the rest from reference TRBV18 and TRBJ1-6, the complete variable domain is NAGVMQNPRHLVRRRGQEARLRCSPMKGHSHVYWYRQLPEEGLKFMVYLQKENIIDESGMPKERFSAEFPKEGPSILRIQQVVRGDSAAYFCASSRSQGSNNSPLHFGNGTRLTVT.

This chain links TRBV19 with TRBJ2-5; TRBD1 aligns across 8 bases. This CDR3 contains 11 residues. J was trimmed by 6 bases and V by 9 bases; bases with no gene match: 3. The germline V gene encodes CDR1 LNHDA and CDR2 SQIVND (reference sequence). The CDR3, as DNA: TGTGCCAGCAGGACAGGGAAGACCCAGTACTTC. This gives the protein CASRTGKTQYF. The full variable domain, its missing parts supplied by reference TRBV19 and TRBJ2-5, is DGGITQSPKYLFRKEGQNVTLSCEQNLNHDAMYWYRQDPGQGLRLIYYSQIVNDFQKGDIAEGYSVSREKKESFPLTVTSAQKNPTAFYLCASRTGKTQYFGPGTRLLVL.

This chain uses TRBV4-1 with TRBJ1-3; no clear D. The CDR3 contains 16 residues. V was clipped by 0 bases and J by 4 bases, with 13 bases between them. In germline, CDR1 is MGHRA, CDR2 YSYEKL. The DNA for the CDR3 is TGCGCCAGCAGCCAAGAGATACGAAAACTCGGAAACACCATATATTTT. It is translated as CASSQEIRKLGNTIYF.

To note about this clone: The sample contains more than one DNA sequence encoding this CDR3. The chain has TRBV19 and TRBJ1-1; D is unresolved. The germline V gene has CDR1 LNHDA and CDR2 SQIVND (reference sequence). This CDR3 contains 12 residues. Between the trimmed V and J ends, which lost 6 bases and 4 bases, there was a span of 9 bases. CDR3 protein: CASSPSGTEAFF. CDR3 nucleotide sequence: TGTGCCAGTAGCCCCAGTGGCACTGAAGCTTTCTTT.

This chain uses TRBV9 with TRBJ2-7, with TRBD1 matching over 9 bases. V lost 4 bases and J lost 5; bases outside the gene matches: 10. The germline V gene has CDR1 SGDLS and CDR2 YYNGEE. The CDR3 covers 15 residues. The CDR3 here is CASSPRTGALNEQYF. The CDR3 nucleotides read TGTGCCAGCAGCCCCCGGACAGGGGCTCTAAACGAGCAGTACTTC.

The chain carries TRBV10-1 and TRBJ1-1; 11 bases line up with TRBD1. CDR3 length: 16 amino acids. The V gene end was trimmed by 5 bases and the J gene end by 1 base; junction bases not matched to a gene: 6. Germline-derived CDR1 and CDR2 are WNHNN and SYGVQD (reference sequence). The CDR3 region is CASSLRTGGRNTEAFF. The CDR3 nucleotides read TGCGCCAGCAGTCTCCGGACAGGGGGCCGGAACACTGAAGCTTTCTTT.

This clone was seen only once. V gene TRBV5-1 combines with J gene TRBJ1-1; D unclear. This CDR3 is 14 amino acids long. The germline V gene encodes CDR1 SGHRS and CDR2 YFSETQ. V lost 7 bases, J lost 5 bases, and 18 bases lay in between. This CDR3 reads CASRSSEPETEAFF. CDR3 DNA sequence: TGCGCCAGCCGGTCCTCTGAACCGGAGACTGAAGCTTTCTTT.

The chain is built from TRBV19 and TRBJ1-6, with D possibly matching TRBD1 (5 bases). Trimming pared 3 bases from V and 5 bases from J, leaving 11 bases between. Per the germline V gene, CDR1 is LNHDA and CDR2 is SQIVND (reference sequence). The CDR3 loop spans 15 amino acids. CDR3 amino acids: CASSIGGRHNSPLHF. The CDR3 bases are TGTGCCAGTAGTATCGGGGGACGTCATAATTCACCCCTCCACTTT.

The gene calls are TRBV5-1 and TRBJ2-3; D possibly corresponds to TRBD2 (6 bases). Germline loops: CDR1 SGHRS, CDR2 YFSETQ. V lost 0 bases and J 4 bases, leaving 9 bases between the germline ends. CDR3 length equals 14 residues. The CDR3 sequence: CASSLALAADTQYF. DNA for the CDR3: TGCGCCAGCAGCTTGGCACTAGCAGCAGATACGCAGTATTTT.

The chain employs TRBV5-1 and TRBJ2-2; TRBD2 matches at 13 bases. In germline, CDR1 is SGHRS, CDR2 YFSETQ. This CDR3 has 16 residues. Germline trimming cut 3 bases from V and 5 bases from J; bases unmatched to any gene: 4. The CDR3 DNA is TGCGCCAGCAGCTCCTTGACTAGCGGGGGGACCGGGGAGCTGTTTTTT. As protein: CASSSLTSGGTGELFF.

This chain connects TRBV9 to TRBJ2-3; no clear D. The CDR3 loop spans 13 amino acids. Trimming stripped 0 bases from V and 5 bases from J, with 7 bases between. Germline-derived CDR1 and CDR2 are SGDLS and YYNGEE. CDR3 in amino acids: CASSVASGDTQYF. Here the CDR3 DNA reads TGTGCCAGCAGCGTAGCCTCGGGAGATACGCAGTATTTT.

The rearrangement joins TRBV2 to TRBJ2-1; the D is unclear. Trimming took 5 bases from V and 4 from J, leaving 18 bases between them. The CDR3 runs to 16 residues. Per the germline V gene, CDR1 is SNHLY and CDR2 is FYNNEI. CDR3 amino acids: CASSPRLNTRYNEQFF. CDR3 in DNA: TGTGCCAGCAGTCCGCGCCTTAATACTCGGTACAATGAGCAGTTCTTC. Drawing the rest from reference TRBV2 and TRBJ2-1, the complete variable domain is EPEVTQTPSHQVTQMGQEVILRCVPISNHLYFYWYRQILGQKVEFLVSFYNNEISEKSEIFDDQFSVERPDGSNFTLKIRSTKLEDSAMYFCASSPRLNTRYNEQFFGPGTRLTVL.

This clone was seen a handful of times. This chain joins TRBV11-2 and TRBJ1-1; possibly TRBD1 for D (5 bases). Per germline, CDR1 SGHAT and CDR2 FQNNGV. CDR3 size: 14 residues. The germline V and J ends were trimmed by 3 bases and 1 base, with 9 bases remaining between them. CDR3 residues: CASSLGQWNTEAFF. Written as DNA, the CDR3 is TGTGCCAGCAGCTTGGGGCAGTGGAACACTGAAGCTTTCTTT.

The CDR3 here is CASSGHGQETQYF. The CDR3 DNA reads as TGCGCCAGCAGCGGGCATGGACAAGAGACCCAGTACTTC. This chain joins TRBV5-1 and TRBJ2-5; no clear D. The CDR3 is made up of 13 amino acids. V lost 4 bases and J 2 bases, leaving 9 bases between the germline ends. In germline, CDR1 is SGHRS, CDR2 YFSETQ.